A selection of T cell receptor beta chains follows, all from one sample in a study of vaccination and CD4 T cells after COVID-19. TCRdb called the PCR reads again in MiXCR, with one record for every CDR3 protein. This sample has about 31,000 distinct CDR3 sequences; approximately 49% occur once, and the top ten carry roughly 5%. The sample in question was CD4+ T cells from blood, obtained about 7 months after SARS-CoV-2 vaccination. Source of these receptors: a human donor who had recovered from COVID-19. The CDR3 runs from the conserved cysteine through the conserved F or W. The D gene is left open where the match is weak.

TRBV6-2/TRBV6-3,-,TRBJ1-2,CASSLGRPNYGFTF,TGTGCCAGCAGCTTGGGACGTCCTAACTATGGCTTCACCTTC
TRBV27,-,TRBJ2-7,CASSLEGQGGLQSDSYEQYF,TGTGCCAGCAGTTTAGAGGGGCAGGGTGGCCTCCAATCTGACTCCTACGAGCAGTACTTC
TRBV28,-,TRBJ1-3,CASSQLSSGNTIYF,TGTGCCAGCAGCCAGCTCAGCTCTGGAAACACCATATATTTT
TRBV7-2,-,TRBJ2-1,CASRVVGWEFNEQFF,TGTGCCAGCAGAGTAGTGGGGTGGGAATTCAATGAGCAGTTCTTC
TRBV20-1,-,TRBJ2-4,CSARDAVNIQYF,TGCAGTGCTAGAGATGCGGTAAACATTCAGTACTTC
TRBV20-1,-,TRBJ1-6,CSARDFGGVWDSPLHF,TGCAGTGCTAGAGATTTCGGAGGGGTCTGGGATTCACCCCTCCACTTT
TRBV7-9,TRBD2,TRBJ2-7,CASSLGNSGNSYEQYF,TGTGCCAGCAGCTTAGGGAATAGCGGGAACTCCTACGAGCAGTACTTC
TRBV7-8,-,TRBJ1-2,CASSADNANYGYTF,TGTGCCAGCAGCGCGGACAACGCTAACTATGGCTACACCTTC
TRBV5-4,-,TRBJ2-3,CASSISTDTQYF,TGTGCCAGCTCAATTAGCACAGATACGCAGTATTTT
TRBV6-1,-,TRBJ2-7,CASRPRDNSYEQYF,TGTGCCAGCAGACCTCGGGACAACTCTTACGAGCAGTACTTC
TRBV6-2/TRBV6-3,TRBD2,TRBJ2-2,CASSYLAGDGGELFF,TGTGCCAGCAGTTATCTAGCGGGGGACGGCGGGGAGCTGTTTTTT